Following are 27 T cell receptor beta chains from one sample sequenced in a study of blood T cell repertoires in COVID-19. Some clones are missing from TCRdb's copy, which holds only in-frame ones; the method was immunoSEQ multiplex PCR. Among hundreds of thousands of clones listed, under 95% were seen once. Sequencing was performed on PBMCs or T cells enriched from blood (not recorded which). The receptors shown here come from a woman aged 18-35 years who had recovered from COVID-19.

The rearrangement joins TRBV5-3 to TRBJ2-7; 8 bases match TRBD2. TRBV5-3 is designated an ORF whose function remains uncertain. With 10 bases clipped from V and 2 bases from J, the junction kept 8 bases outside the gene matches. This CDR3 contains 13 residues. CDR3 protein: CAGPRRGAYEQYF. The CDR3 DNA is TGTGCCGGCCCCAGGCGGGGGGCCTACGAGCAGTACTTC.

This chain connects TRBV6-1 to TRBJ2-7; D not resolved. CDR1 MNHNS and CDR2 SASEGT come from the germline V gene. CDR3 length: 14 amino acids. V lost 2 bases to trimming and J lost 1 base, with 9 bases between them. The CDR3 loop is CASSEFATSYEQYF. The CDR3 coding sequence is TGTGCCAGCAGTGAATTCGCTACTTCCTACGAGCAGTACTTC.

This chain connects TRBV7-2 to TRBJ1-5; D is ambiguous. V was pared by 4 bases and J by 0 bases, with 10 bases between. Germline CDR1 reads SGHTA; CDR2 reads FQGNSA. This CDR3 is 15 amino acids long. The CDR3 nucleotides read TGTGCCAGCAGCTCGGGTTTCTATAGCAATCAGCCCCAGCATTTT. It translates to CASSSGFYSNQPQHF.

The gene calls are TRBV9 and TRBJ2-2; tentatively, D is TRBD2 (5 bases). The CDR3 totals 14 residues. Trimming cost V 5 bases and J 2 bases, with 10 bases left between them. Germline CDR1 is SGDLS and CDR2 is YYNGEE. CDR3 in amino acids: CASRAGGNTGELFF. The CDR3 bases are TGTGCCAGCAGAGCCGGAGGAAACACCGGGGAGCTGTTTTTT.

The chain uses TRBV20-1 and TRBJ1-2, with no clear D. The germline V gene has CDR1 DFQATT and CDR2 SNEGSKA (reference sequence). The CDR3 spans 10 residues. Trimming took 5 bases from V and 3 from J, leaving 4 bases between them. For the CDR3, the DNA is TGCAGTGCTGTATACTATGGCTACACCTTC. It yields the protein CSAVYYGYTF.

This rearrangement joins TRBV3-1 (or the pseudogene TRBV3-2) to TRBJ1-2; D might be TRBD1 (6 bases). This CDR3 is 12 amino acids long. The germline CDR1 and CDR2 sequences are LGHDT and YNNKEL (reference sequence). Trimming took off 8 bases at V and 2 bases at J, with 9 bases between the two ends. The CDR3 DNA sequence: TGTGCCAGCTCCACAGGGAACTATGGCTACACCTTC. Its translation is CASSTGNYGYTF.

This sequence joins TRBV11-3 and TRBJ2-7; D might be TRBD1 (6 bases). The germline V and J ends were trimmed by 3 bases and 3 bases, with 12 bases remaining between them. The CDR3 has 14 residues. Germline V gene lookup returns CDR1 SGHNT and CDR2 YENEEA. CDR3 in DNA: TGTGCCAGCAGCTTGGGGGCTTTGAGCTACGAGCAGTACTTC. Residues: CASSLGALSYEQYF.

This chain joins TRBV27 and TRBJ2-7, with 7 bases identical to TRBD1. Germline CDR1 is MNHEY and CDR2 is SMNVEV (reference sequence). The CDR3 is 11 amino acids. With 5 bases clipped from V and 6 bases from J, the junction kept 1 base outside the gene matches. The CDR3: CASSHRGEQYF. CDR3 coding DNA: TGTGCCAGCAGTCACAGGGGCGAGCAGTACTTC.

This chain connects TRBV19 to TRBJ1-6; TRBD1 might be the D (6 bases). The CDR3 totals 14 residues. Germline lookup yields CDR1 LNHDA and CDR2 SQIVND (reference sequence). V lost 6 bases and J lost 4, with 10 bases in between. The CDR3 region has the DNA TGTGCCAGTAGCCCGGGACATTATAATTCACCCCTCCACTTT. Its protein product is CASSPGHYNSPLHF.

The chain recombines TRBV6-4 with TRBJ2-5, with a weak D call TRBD1 (6 bases). Germline assignment: CDR1 MRHNA and CDR2 SNTAGT. This CDR3 region has 12 residues. Trimming took off 11 bases at V and 0 bases at J, with 10 bases between the two ends. The CDR3 nucleotides are TGTGCCCCAACAGGGTACCAAGAGACCCAGTACTTC. Amino acid sequence: CAPTGYQETQYF.

V is TRBV18 and J is TRBJ1-2; perhaps TRBD1 as D (6 bases). Trimming removed 3 bases from V and 4 bases from J, with 12 bases in between. CDR3 size: 14 residues. CDR1 and CDR2 from the germline V gene are KGHSH and LQKENI. CDR3 amino acids: CASSPGRDTYGYTF. The CDR3 DNA reads TGTGCCAGCTCACCCGGCCGGGACACCTATGGCTACACCTTC.

The chain recombines TRBV28 with TRBJ1-2; possible D gene TRBD1, 5 bases. From germline, CDR1 is MDHEN and CDR2 SYDVKM. The V end lost 3 bases, the J end lost 3 bases, and 8 bases lay between the germline ends. This CDR3 has 13 residues. The CDR3, as DNA: TGTGCCAGCAGTTTGGCACAGGACTATGGCTACACCTTC. Translated, it gives CASSLAQDYGYTF.

V and J are TRBV19 and TRBJ1-6; D may be TRBD1 (6 bases). The germline CDR1 and CDR2 sequences are LNHDA and SQIVND (reference sequence). CDR3 length equals 16 residues. V shed 5 bases and J shed 8 bases, with 19 bases lying between them. CDR3 nucleotides: TGTGCCAGTAGTCTCTCCCCGGGACAAAATTATTCACCCCTCCACTTT. Its protein is CASSLSPGQNYSPLHF.

The chain employs TRBV3-1 (or the pseudogene TRBV3-2) and TRBJ1-4; the D is unclear. Germline loops: CDR1 LGHDT, CDR2 YNNKEL (reference sequence). The CDR3 runs to 17 residues. V was trimmed by 2 bases and J by 5 bases, leaving 18 bases between them. CDR3 amino acids: CASSQRLRESKNEKLFF. DNA for the CDR3: TGTGCCAGCAGCCAAAGGTTAAGGGAGAGCAAGAATGAAAAACTGTTTTTT.

This clone was found a few times. V gene TRBV19 combines with J gene TRBJ1-4, with 8 bases aligning to TRBD1. Germline V lookup: CDR1 LNHDA, CDR2 SQIVND (reference sequence). After removal of 5 bases from V and 5 bases from J, the junction contained 7 bases not matched to a gene. The CDR3 contains 15 residues. CDR3 protein: CASSPTGGGNEKLFF. The CDR3 DNA reads TGTGCCAGTAGTCCCACAGGGGGGGGGAATGAAAAACTGTTTTTT.

This clone showed up just once. The chain carries TRBV28 and TRBJ2-1; tentatively, D is TRBD1 (6 bases). The V and J ends lost 3 bases and 5 bases respectively, with 17 bases between them. This CDR3 has 16 residues. Germline loops: CDR1 MDHEN, CDR2 SYDVKM. Here the CDR3 reads CASSFYVDSGNNEQFF. The CDR3 region has the DNA TGTGCCAGCAGTTTTTATGTGGACAGCGGAAACAATGAGCAGTTCTTC.

The rearrangement uses TRBV19 and TRBJ1-2, with 8 bases matching TRBD1. This CDR3 has 13 residues. Germline CDR1 is LNHDA and CDR2 is SQIVND (reference sequence). Trimming took 10 bases from V and 8 from J; bases not matched to a gene: 12. The CDR3 is CATRTGIVEGYTF. The CDR3, as DNA: TGTGCCACCAGGACAGGGATCGTTGAAGGCTACACCTTC.

The chain combines TRBV3-1 (or the pseudogene TRBV3-2) with TRBJ2-3; 7 nucleotides match TRBD1. Per the germline V gene, CDR1 is LGHDT and CDR2 is YNNKEL (reference sequence). After removal of 8 bases from V and 2 bases from J, the junction contained 7 bases not matched to a gene. The CDR3 loop spans 14 amino acids. The CDR3 here is CASARTGNTDTQYF. The DNA of the CDR3 is TGTGCCAGCGCTAGGACAGGCAACACAGATACGCAGTATTTT.

A few counts support this clone. The chain is built from TRBV3-1 (or the pseudogene TRBV3-2) and TRBJ2-2; tentatively, D is TRBD1 (6 bases). The CDR3 sequence is 15 residues long. Germline V gene data show CDR1 as LGHDT and CDR2 as YNNKEL (reference sequence). The V and J ends lost 1 base and 5 bases respectively, with 11 bases between them. The chain's CDR3 is CASSQVWGLTGELFF. In DNA, the CDR3 is TGTGCCAGCAGCCAAGTTTGGGGGCTAACCGGGGAGCTGTTTTTT.

V is TRBV25-1 and J is TRBJ1-5; TRBD1 agrees at 8 bases. Germline lookup yields CDR1 MGHDK and CDR2 SYGVNS. The CDR3 extends over 16 amino acids. The V gene end was trimmed by 0 bases and the J gene end by 4 bases; junction bases not matched to a gene: 5. The chain's CDR3 is CASSEYGTGENQPQHF. The CDR3 DNA reads TGTGCCAGCAGTGAATATGGGACAGGAGAGAATCAGCCCCAGCATTTT.

The genes are TRBV28 and TRBJ1-6; tentative D call: TRBD1 (5 bases). Germline-derived CDR1 and CDR2 are MDHEN and SYDVKM. The V and J ends lost 6 bases and 10 bases respectively, with 16 bases between them. CDR3 length equals 14 residues. In nucleotides, the CDR3 is TGTGCCAGCAGCCGCCCTAACAGGTGGTCACCCCTCCACTTT. Amino acid sequence: CASSRPNRWSPLHF.

The chain links TRBV5-1 to TRBJ2-7; 11 bases fit TRBD2. V lost 4 bases and J lost 4; bases outside the gene matches: 4. CDR1 and CDR2 (germline): SGHRS, YFSETQ. The length of the CDR3 is 14 residues. CDR3 region: CASSPRTSGYEQYF. The CDR3 region has the DNA TGCGCCAGCAGCCCCCGGACTAGCGGGTACGAGCAGTACTTC.

The chain joins TRBV18 to TRBJ2-3; no reliable D call. From germline, CDR1 is KGHSH and CDR2 LQKENI. This CDR3 has 12 amino acids. Between the trimmed V and J ends, which lost 5 bases and 2 bases, there was a span of 5 bases. CDR3 nucleotide sequence: TGTGCCAGCTCAAGCAACACAGATACGCAGTATTTT. This translates into CASSSNTDTQYF.

The V gene is TRBV7-9, the J gene TRBJ1-4; possibly TRBD1 for D (5 bases). Germline values: CDR1 SEHNR, CDR2 FQNEAQ (reference sequence). V dropped 6 bases and J dropped 2 bases, with 13 bases sitting between them. The CDR3 runs 15 residues. CDR3 nucleotide sequence: TGTGCCAGCAGTCCCGGTCCAGGGACTAATGAAAAACTGTTTTTT. Translated: CASSPGPGTNEKLFF. The full variable domain, completed using reference TRBV7-9 and TRBJ1-4, is DTGVSQNPRHKITKRGQNVTFRCDPISEHNRLYWYRQTLGQGPEFLTYFQNEAQLEKSRLLSDRFSAERPKGSFSTLEIQRTEQGDSAMYLCASSPGPGTNEKLFFGSGTQLSVL.

This chain links TRBV15 with TRBJ2-1; weak D call: TRBD2 (6 bases). Germline V gives CDR1 LNHNV, CDR2 YYDKDF (reference sequence). The V and J ends lost 8 bases and 7 bases respectively, with 24 bases between them. There are 16 residues in the CDR3. The CDR3: CATYALRAEGVNEQFF. Written as DNA, the CDR3 is TGTGCCACCTATGCCCTCAGGGCGGAGGGAGTTAATGAGCAGTTCTTC.

J is TRBJ2-7 and V is TRBV19, with 7 bases matching TRBD2. Trimming took 5 bases from V and 3 from J; bases not matched to a gene: 7. The CDR3 has 14 residues. CDR1 and CDR2 from the germline V gene are LNHDA and SQIVND (reference sequence). The CDR3: CASSRLADLYEQYF. CDR3 nucleotides: TGTGCCAGTAGTCGGCTAGCGGACCTCTACGAGCAGTACTTC.

The chain carries TRBV11-2 and TRBJ1-2; D uncertain. The V gene lost 4 bases and the J gene lost 8 bases, with 14 bases spanning the gap. The CDR3 length is 13 residues. Germline CDR1 and CDR2: SGHAT and FQNNGV. This chain's CDR3 is CASSSLAIRGYTF. CDR3 coding DNA: TGTGCCAGCAGCTCCCTAGCGATTAGGGGCTACACCTTC.